Included here is one T cell receptor (beta chain) sequence, with context. What this receptor recognizes is not known. Base-call qualities are not available, and no considerably larger clone is one nucleotide away. The cohort was made up of under 800 healthy bone marrow donors. Cohort members were all nominally healthy when sampled, although unrecorded immune exposures were likely present. The donor tested CMV seropositive and was one of the 289 seropositive cohort members. Each donor provided a peripheral blood sample, and peripheral blood mononuclear cells were used for TCR beta sequencing. Genomic DNA was extracted from the blood cell samples with the Qiagen DNeasy Blood Extraction Kit. This sample stems from a study of cytomegalovirus exposure and HLA in healthy donors (dated by TCRdb to the late 2010s). About the full investigation: An earlier analysis of approximately 600 of the donors reported approximately 290 Gb of sequence data and about 100 million unique TCR beta sequences from 190 million or so T cells. Typing coverage varied by locus: about 629-640 donors for A, B, C, DRB1 and DQB1; more than 500 for DQA1; about 600 for DPA1; 450 to 480 for DPB1. Around 320 gigabases of sequencing data and approximately 85 million unique TCR sequences were included in an early release covering 550 to 650 HLA-typed donors. Among roughly 400 genotyped donors of the cohort, an average of about 240,000 unique TCR beta nucleotide sequences were sequenced per donor, roughly 20% of them non-productive. Donor age, sex, ethnicity and CMV serostatus were compiled alongside the repertoire data. In the later analysis, no new phenotypic data were used to find candidate immune exposures; instead, reliance was placed on TCR beta sequences and their occurrence across donors. The study profiled the T cell repertoires of around 700 subjects by immunosequencing and related them to cytomegalovirus serostatus. The study aimed to test whether cataloging public T cell receptors could reveal signatures of past pathogen exposure. The study combined high-throughput TCR immunosequencing, statistical association of individual TCRs with disease status, and machine learning to predict cytomegalovirus infection status. To study patterns of TCR occurrence, a later analysis re-analyzed previously published TCR beta repertoires from 550 to 800 donors and added high-resolution HLA genotyping. Every discovery cohort repertoire had been produced on one sequencing platform. Among the roughly 400 genotyped donors, roughly 80% belonged to the genetic ancestry cluster associated with self-reported Caucasian donors. HLA typing covered class I and class II loci at four-digit resolution. A later genetic analysis used genome-wide SNP genotypes for about 60% of the 666 donors, treating that subset as a discovery cohort. An earlier analysis of about 620 of the donors applied high-throughput TCR beta sequencing to assess whether each TCR beta V gene segment acted as functional or pseudogenic. Along with the approximately 700-subject first cohort, a separate validation cohort of over a hundred different subjects was used. Because of strong linkage in the cohort, 5 or 6 DR-DQ haplotypes were treated as single units for association and clustering.

What the study reported, not specific to this receptor: Because counts were too low, about 18 rarely observed V segments, including chromosome 9 orphons, were excluded from the earlier analysis of several hundred of the donors. The 87-base-pair reads could not distinguish some IMGT-functional V segments, including TRBV6-2 and TRBV6-3, so those segments were excluded. A later analysis found that HLA-associated TCR beta chains were more clonally expanded and had lower generation probabilities than equally common non-associated chains. In a later genetic analysis, a missense DCLRE1C variant was associated with V-gene and J-gene trimming of TCR beta chains, and the association was replicated in an independent cohort. In the study, approximately 150 TCR beta chains were listed as associated with cytomegalovirus. The presence/absence analyses assumed that sequencing depth was roughly uniform across donors, and that assumption may not be true. A later genetic analysis reported fewer N-insertions in productive TCRs among donors in an Asian-associated ancestry cluster than the roughly 620-donor mean. In an earlier analysis of roughly 560 of the donors, most TCR beta V segments were observed in productive rearrangements about 87% or about 30% of the time, broadly matching IMGT annotations. CMV serostatus was the only immune exposure information available for the cohort. A further reported finding was that TCR beta sequences accurately predicted the HLA-A and HLA-B alleles for most subjects in the first cohort. A group of highly shared sequence variants was considered likely to be a technical artifact of the sequencing pipeline. Assigning TCR associations to individual alleles was difficult when HLA alleles, especially DR and DQ, strongly co-occurred. Most CMV-associated TCR beta chains appeared to be HLA-restricted in a later analysis, and the HLA associations seemed to be driven largely by CMV exposure. According to a later analysis, parvovirus B19, influenza, CMV and Epstein-Barr virus appeared linked to several top co-occurrence clusters. In vitro tests confirmed that a few of the cytomegalovirus-associated TCR beta chains recognize cytomegalovirus antigens. This cohort had only TCR beta chains sequenced, and the lack of alpha or paired-chain data limited which features could be detected. The authors suggested that the approach could potentially be generalized to other disease states and immunological phenotypes. Across donors, most TCR sequences were observed very rarely, whereas some public TCRs were present in many individuals. HLA typing was unavailable for some donors at each locus, so association tests used only the typed subset. In a later analysis, TCR association rates were found to vary across HLA loci, with the most associated TCRs seen for DRB1 alleles and the fewest for HLA-C alleles. In both the original and validation cohorts, the classifier was reported to diagnose cytomegalovirus status with high specificity and sensitivity. At a false discovery rate of 0.05, a later analysis linked some 17,000 TCR beta sequences to specific HLA alleles. Correlated functional status among segregating V segments might reflect linkage disequilibrium, but an unknown experimental factor could not be ruled out.

Germline trimming: 5 bases from V, 8 bases from J; junction bases outside gene matches: 7. From its cysteine to its phenylalanine, the CDR3 spans 13 amino acids. Only the CDR3 region is kept as DNA, spanning 39 bases read in frame from base 1. For CDR1 and CDR2, the germline V gene lists SGDLS and YYNGEE. The library was produced with the immunoSEQ multiplex PCR assay. For the multiplex PCR, a mixture combining 60 forward primers for TCR Vbeta segments and 13 reverse primers for TCR Jbeta segments was used. Amplification of the CDR3 region of rearranged TCR beta genes was performed with a multiplex PCR assay on genomic DNA. On the Illumina HiSeq System, the amplified TCR beta libraries were sequenced as 87-base-pair reads. In the source study's methods: In a later analysis, some 80 million unique TCR beta chains were counted across the 650 to 700 repertoires, and around 10 million of these chains were shared by at least two donors. Raw reads were error-corrected and collapsed into unique sequences by a nearest-neighbor algorithm in which closely related sequences were merged to remove PCR and sequencing errors. CDR3 sequences were aligned to IMGT reference sequences to assign V, D and J gene segments. Each retained sequence needed at least a six-nucleotide match to both a V gene segment and a J gene segment. A rearrangement was called productive if the CDR3 had no stop codons and remained in frame with V and J, and every other rearrangement was called non-productive. Following IMGT convention, CDR3 was defined as the stretch from the second conserved V-encoded cysteine to the conserved J-encoded phenylalanine. The earlier analysis of about 590 of the donors excluded sequences that lacked an unambiguous match to a single V gene segment. In an earlier analysis of 500 to 750 of the donors, V segments were called functional above 56.7% productive rearrangements and were called segregating when the between-donor standard deviation exceeded 5%. A statistical classification framework was developed to diagnose cytomegalovirus status using the catalog of TCR beta chain sequences. In a later analysis, V and J genes were assigned by comparing TCR nucleotide sequences against IMGT/GENE-DB human TR gene sequences. Using the TCRdist pipeline, a later analysis assigned CDR3 sequences along with most-parsimonious VDJ recombination scenarios. In a later analysis, each TCR beta chain was defined by its CDR3 amino acid sequence together with its V-gene family, and reads without a unique V-gene family were excluded. As a way to deal with suspected cross-contamination and a sequencing artifact, a later analysis dropped 500 to 700 nucleotide sequences that were highly shared and had low generation probability. In a later analysis, a clonal expansion index was calculated for each public chain from normalized within-repertoire ranks of inferred template counts. In a later analysis, generation probabilities were computed with a VDJ recombination model fitted to out-of-frame rearrangements, and the resulting probabilities were checked against IGoR. In a later analysis, TCR-TCR, TCR-HLA and TCR-CMV co-occurrence was scored with hypergeometric tests, and a repertoire-size bias correction was applied to TCR pairs. False discovery rates were estimated in a later analysis by permuting HLA or CMV assignments 20 times. In a later analysis, co-occurring TCRs were grouped using DBSCAN, and TCRdist sequence similarity was added for clustering within HLA-allele-positive subsets. Co-occurrence clustering excluded repertoires with fewer than 30,000 or more than 120,000 public chains, plus five with anomalous nucleotide sharing. Not all clones reach the TCRdb copy of this immuneACCESS table, which keeps in-frame sequences only. Checked studies attribute under half of the gap to unresolved V genes and leave the rest unexplained. V and J calls and clone size are copied from that table; D and trimming were computed from the DNA. This sample gives 170,000 or so clones in total; 65% to 85% of them show up just once. The ten largest clones represent 2.5% to 4% of the sample.

The chain couples TRBV9 to TRBJ1-3, with TRBD1 identical over 7 junction bases. The TCR comes from a woman between 45 and 60 years old in good health and CMV-seropositive. Sequenced material: PBMCs. The nucleotide sequence reads TGTGCCAGCAGTGGGGACAGTACTGACACCATATATTTT. This sequence encodes CASSGDSTDTIYF.